The T cell receptor beta chain described here comes from a study of brain T cells in children with intractable seizures (dated by TCRdb to the early 2020s). The study in broad terms: A NanoString immunology panel was first used to screen resected brain tissue from about 54 pediatric epilepsy surgery cases for immune gene transcripts. Among the approximately twelve selected surgery cases, pre-surgery blood was additionally sequenced for eight, leaving four cases with brain tissue only.

Remarks on this clone: The clone's antigen remains unknown. No per-base quality is available; no much larger clone lies one base away.

As encoded in the germline V gene, CDR1 is MNHEY while CDR2 is SVGAGI. Germline trimming amounts to 6 bases on V and 5 bases on J, with 11 as the count of junction bases outside the gene matches. From its cysteine to its phenylalanine, the CDR3 spans 15 amino acids. The sequence is cut down to CDR3 DNA, 45 bases in frame from base 1. General conclusions and limits of the study: Sequencing depth differed between pre- and post-surgery blood, so clones missing from the pre-surgery sample may reflect undersampling. Viral specificity was inferred solely from CDR3 sequence similarity, and the HCMV serostatus of the patients was not known.

The sample's time point label is to be understood as: blood from clinic visit 5 months post-surgery; TSC patient then seizure free. The surgery cases showing the highest brain T cell transcript signatures were chosen for TCR beta chain sequencing of brain tissue and, when available, of blood. Before surgery, patients had received at least one anti-epileptic drug. TCR-sequenced patients were children with drug-resistant epilepsy due to tuberous sclerosis complex, focal cortical dysplasia, Rasmussen encephalitis or hemimegalencephaly. Bulk genomic DNA was extracted from unsorted brain tissue and whole blood with the Monarch genomic DNA purification kit. The immunoSEQ assay was used to generate TCR beta chain sequences from genomic DNA. Turning to the authors' computational methods: CDR3 sequences not starting with the conserved framework cysteine at position 104 were manually removed. To get clonality, the normalized Shannon's Diversity Index was subtracted from one, giving values from 0 (maximal diversity) to 1 (oligoclonal). Chi-squared comparison-of-proportions tests assessed whether the same CDR3 differed in frequency between samples, such as brain versus blood. Public clonotypes were found through immuneACCESS searches, while the VDJdb browser was used to judge similarity to known antiviral clonotypes. Sourced from immuneACCESS, this table was stored by TCRdb with only in-frame sequences that have V and J called. A share of the clones is absent; for the studies checked, an unresolved V gene accounts for under half, and the remainder has no known explanation. V and J calls and clone size are those listed in that table; D and trimming were worked out from the DNA. The sample table shows around 340,000 clones, and 93% are seen once. The ten top clones hold 4.5% to 7% of the sample.

The source is a boy under two years old with tuberous sclerosis and intractable seizures. This receptor chain uses TRBV6-5 and TRBJ2-5, and 8 bases in between align with TRBD1. The specimen comprised peripheral blood, sampled approximately 5 months after surgery. The CDR3 here reads CASSRTLGQGETQYF. The DNA is as follows: TGTGCCAGCAGCCGAACCTTAGGACAGGGCGAGACCCAGTACTTC.